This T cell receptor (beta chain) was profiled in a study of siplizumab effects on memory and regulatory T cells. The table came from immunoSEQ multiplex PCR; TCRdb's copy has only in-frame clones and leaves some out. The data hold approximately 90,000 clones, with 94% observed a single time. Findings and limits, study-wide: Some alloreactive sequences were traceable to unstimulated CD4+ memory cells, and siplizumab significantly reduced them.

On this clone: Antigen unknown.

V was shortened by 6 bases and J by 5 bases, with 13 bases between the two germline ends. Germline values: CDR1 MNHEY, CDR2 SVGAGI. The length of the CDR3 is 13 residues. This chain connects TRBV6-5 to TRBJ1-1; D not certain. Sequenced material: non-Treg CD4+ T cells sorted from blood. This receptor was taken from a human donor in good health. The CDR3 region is CASSLTIATEAFF. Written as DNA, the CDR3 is TGTGCCAGCAGCTTAACGATCGCTACTGAAGCTTTCTTT.